This TCR beta chain was captured by sequencing in a study of T cell repertoires in cytomegalovirus infection. Study-level background: Recently identified HLA-C-restricted CMV epitopes were among the peptides used. It was the public TCR beta signatures that indicated both CMV infection and matching HLA type.

Per germline, CDR1 SNHLY and CDR2 FYNNEI. This CDR3 is built from 14 residues. Trimming removed 0 bases at V and 0 bases at J, with 5 bases between. Broader study findings: Summed frequency of shared TCR beta families picked out CMV carriers who also had the relevant HLA. Predominance within the ex vivo response was attributable to HLA-C-restricted CMV-specific TCR beta clonotypes.

This clonotype was counted only a few times. The antigen is undetermined. TCRdb passed the reads through MiXCR, listing each CDR3 protein once. The data contain some 900,000 distinct CDR3 sequences, approximately 30% of them singletons. The sequence came from a human donor in good health (CMV status not recorded). Some clones in this sample may be carry-over from other donors' samples. The chain recombines TRBV2 with TRBJ1-2; D not resolved. The sequencing here drew on cultured CD8+ T cells from PBMCs, taken from culture after CMV antigen stimulation. The CDR3 bases are TGTGCCAGCAGTGAAGCGGCGGCTAACTATGGCTACACCTTC. Protein product: CASSEAAANYGYTF.